This T cell receptor beta chain was found in a study of CD8+CD57+ T cells in acquired aplastic anemia. Study-wide context: The sorted CD4+ and CD8+ cells yielded an average around 3 ug of DNA. Study results and caveats: Patients and controls shared approximately 30 CD8+ CDR3 sequences. Patients and controls had CD8+ Simpson's diversity values that were not significantly distinct.

Profiling that covered TCR beta VDJ and CDR3 relied on genomic DNA as its template. One entry per CDR3 protein results from TCRdb running MiXCR on the reads. The sample lists about 120,000 distinct CDR3 sequences, almost 40% occurring once. Patients picked for sequencing had shown CD8+CD57+ cell expansion detected by flow cytometry. Everyone among the patients had severe acquired aplastic anemia. The CDR3 is made up of 14 amino acids. Germline-derived CDR1 and CDR2 are KGHSH and LQKENI. V lost 8 bases to trimming and J lost 0 bases, with 11 bases between them. A remark on this clonotype: Its antigen is unidentified.

Sequenced input: sorted CD4+, CD8+, or CD8+CD57+ T cells (not recorded which) from PBMCs. The TCR sequence derives from a human donor with aplastic anemia. V and J are TRBV18 and TRBJ1-3; a weak D match, TRBD1 (5 bases). The CDR3 DNA reads TGTGCCAGCCGCCGAGGGGTCTCTGGAAACACCATATATTTT. Its protein product is CASRRGVSGNTIYF.